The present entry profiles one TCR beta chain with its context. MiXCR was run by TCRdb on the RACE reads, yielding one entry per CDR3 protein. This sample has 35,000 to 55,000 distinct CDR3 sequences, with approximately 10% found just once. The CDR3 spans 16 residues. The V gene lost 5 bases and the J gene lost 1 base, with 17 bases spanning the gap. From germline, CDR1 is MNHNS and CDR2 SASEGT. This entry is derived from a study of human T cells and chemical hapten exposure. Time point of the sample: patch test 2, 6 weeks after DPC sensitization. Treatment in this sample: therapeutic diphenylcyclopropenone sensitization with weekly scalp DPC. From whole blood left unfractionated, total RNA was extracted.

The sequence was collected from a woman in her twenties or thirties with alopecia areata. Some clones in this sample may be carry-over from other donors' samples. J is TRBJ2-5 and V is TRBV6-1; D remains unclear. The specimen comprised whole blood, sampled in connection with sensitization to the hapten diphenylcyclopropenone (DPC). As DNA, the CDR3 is TGTGCCAGCAGTCCAGGCCGTGGGGTGATCCAAGAGACCCAGTACTTC. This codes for CASSPGRGVIQETQYF.